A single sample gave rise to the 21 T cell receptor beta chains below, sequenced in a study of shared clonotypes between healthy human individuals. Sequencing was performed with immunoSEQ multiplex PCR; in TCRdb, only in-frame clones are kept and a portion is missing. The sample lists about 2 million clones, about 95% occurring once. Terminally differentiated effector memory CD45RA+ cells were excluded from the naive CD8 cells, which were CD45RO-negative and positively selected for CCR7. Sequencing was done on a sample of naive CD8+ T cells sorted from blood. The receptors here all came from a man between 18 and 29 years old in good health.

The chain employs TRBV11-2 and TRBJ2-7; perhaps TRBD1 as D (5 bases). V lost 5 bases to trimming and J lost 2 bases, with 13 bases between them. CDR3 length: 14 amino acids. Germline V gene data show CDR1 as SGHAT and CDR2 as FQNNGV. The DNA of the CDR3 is TGTGCCAGCAGCGGCAGGGCTTATGCCTACGAGCAGTACTTC. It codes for CASSGRAYAYEQYF.

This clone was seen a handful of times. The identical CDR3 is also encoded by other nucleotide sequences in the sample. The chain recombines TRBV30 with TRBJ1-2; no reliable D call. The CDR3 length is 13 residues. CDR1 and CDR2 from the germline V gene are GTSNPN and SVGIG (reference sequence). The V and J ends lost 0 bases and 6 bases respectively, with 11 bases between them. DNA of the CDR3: TGTGCCTGGAGTGTAACGGGGTTGGATGGCTACACCTTC. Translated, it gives CAWSVTGLDGYTF.

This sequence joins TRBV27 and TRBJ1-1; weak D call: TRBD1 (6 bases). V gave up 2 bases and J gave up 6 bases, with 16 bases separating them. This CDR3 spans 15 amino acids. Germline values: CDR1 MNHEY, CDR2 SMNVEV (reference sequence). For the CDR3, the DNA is TGTGCCAGCAGTTTAAGCCCCACAGGGATCCCTGAAGCTTTCTTT. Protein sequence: CASSLSPTGIPEAFF.

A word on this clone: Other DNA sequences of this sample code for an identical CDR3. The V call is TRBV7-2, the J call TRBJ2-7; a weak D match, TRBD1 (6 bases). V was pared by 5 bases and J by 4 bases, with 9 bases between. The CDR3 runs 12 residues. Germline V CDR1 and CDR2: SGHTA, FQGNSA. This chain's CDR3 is CASSTTGYEQYF. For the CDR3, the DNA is TGTGCCAGCAGCACGACAGGATACGAGCAGTACTTC.

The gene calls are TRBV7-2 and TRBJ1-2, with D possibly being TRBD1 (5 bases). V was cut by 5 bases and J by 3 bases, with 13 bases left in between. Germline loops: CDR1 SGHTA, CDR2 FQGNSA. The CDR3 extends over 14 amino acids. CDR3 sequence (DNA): TGTGCCAGCAGCGGCACAGGCAGGGACTATGGCTACACCTTC. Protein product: CASSGTGRDYGYTF.

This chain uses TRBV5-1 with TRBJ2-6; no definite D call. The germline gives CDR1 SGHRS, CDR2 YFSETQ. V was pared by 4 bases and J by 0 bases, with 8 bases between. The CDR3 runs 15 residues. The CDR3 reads CASSVTSSGANVLTF. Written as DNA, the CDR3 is TGCGCCAGCAGCGTTACAAGCTCTGGGGCCAACGTCCTGACTTTC.

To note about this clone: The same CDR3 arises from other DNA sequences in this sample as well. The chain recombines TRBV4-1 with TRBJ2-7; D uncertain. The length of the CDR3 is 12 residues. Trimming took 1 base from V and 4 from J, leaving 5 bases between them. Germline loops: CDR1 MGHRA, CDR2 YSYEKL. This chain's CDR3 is CASSQVGYEQYF. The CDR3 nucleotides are TGCGCCAGCAGCCAAGTTGGGTACGAGCAGTACTTC.

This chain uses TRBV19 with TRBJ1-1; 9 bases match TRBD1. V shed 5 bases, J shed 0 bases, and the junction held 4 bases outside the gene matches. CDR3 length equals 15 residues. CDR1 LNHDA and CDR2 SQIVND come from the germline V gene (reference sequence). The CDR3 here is CASSYGTGMNTEAFF. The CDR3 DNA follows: TGTGCCAGTAGTTACGGGACAGGGATGAACACTGAAGCTTTCTTT.

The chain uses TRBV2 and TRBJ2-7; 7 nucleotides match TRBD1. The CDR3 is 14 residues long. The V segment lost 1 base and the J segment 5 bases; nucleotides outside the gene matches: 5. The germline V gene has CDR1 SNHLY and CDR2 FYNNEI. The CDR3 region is CASSEGDRINEQYF. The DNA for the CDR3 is TGTGCCAGCAGTGAAGGGGACAGAATAAACGAGCAGTACTTC. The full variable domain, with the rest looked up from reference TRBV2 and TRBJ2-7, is EPEVTQTPSHQVTQMGQEVILRCVPISNHLYFYWYRQILGQKVEFLVSFYNNEISEKSEIFDDQFSVERPDGSNFTLKIRSTKLEDSAMYFCASSEGDRINEQYFGPGTRLTVT.

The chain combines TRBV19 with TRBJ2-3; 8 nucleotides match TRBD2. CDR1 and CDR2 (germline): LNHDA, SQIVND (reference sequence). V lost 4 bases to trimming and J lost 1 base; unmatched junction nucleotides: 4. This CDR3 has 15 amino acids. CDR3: CASSTLLAGTDTQYF. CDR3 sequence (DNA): TGTGCCAGTAGTACCCTACTAGCGGGCACAGATACGCAGTATTTT.

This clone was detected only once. The CDR3: CATQDLQETQYF. In nucleotides, the CDR3 is TGTGCCACGCAGGACCTCCAAGAGACCCAGTACTTC. The chain employs TRBV28 and TRBJ2-5, with D unclear. V was cut by 10 bases and J by 1 base, with 10 bases left in between. Germline V gene lookup returns CDR1 MDHEN and CDR2 SYDVKM. The CDR3 covers 12 residues.

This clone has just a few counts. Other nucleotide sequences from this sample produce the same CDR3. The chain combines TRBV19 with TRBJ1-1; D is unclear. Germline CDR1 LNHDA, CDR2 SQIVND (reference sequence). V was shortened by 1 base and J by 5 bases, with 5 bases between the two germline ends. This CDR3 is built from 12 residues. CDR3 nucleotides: TGTGCCAGTAGTATAGGGGAGACTGAAGCTTTCTTT. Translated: CASSIGETEAFF.

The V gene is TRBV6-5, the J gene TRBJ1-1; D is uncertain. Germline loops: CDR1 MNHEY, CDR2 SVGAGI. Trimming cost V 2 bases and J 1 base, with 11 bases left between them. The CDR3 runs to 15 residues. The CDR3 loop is CASSYRNRQNTEAFF. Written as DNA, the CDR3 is TGTGCCAGCAGTTACCGCAACAGACAGAACACTGAAGCTTTCTTT.

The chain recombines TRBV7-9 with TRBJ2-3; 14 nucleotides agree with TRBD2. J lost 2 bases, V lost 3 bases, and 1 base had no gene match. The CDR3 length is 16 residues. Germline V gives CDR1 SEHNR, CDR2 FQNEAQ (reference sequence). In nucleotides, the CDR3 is TGTGCCAGCAGCTTGACTAGCGGGGGGGCCACAGATACGCAGTATTTT. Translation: CASSLTSGGATDTQYF.

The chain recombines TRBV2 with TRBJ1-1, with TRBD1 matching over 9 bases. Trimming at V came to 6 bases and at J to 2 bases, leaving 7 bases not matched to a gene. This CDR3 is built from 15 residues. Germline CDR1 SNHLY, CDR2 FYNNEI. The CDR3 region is CASRAGQGYNTEAFF. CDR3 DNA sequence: TGTGCCAGCAGAGCGGGACAGGGCTACAACACTGAAGCTTTCTTT.

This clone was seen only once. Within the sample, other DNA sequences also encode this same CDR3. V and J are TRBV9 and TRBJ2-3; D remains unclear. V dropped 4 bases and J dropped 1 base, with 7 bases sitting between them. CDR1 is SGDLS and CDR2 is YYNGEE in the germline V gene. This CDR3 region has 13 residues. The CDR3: CASSPTGTDTQYF. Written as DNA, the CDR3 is TGTGCCAGCAGCCCCACCGGCACAGATACGCAGTATTTT.

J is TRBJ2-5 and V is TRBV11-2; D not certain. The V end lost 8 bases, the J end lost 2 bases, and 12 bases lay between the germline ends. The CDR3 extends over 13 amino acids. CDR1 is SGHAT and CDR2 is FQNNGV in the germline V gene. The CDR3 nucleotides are TGTGCCAGCCAATCAGGCAGTCAAGAGACCCAGTACTTC. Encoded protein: CASQSGSQETQYF.

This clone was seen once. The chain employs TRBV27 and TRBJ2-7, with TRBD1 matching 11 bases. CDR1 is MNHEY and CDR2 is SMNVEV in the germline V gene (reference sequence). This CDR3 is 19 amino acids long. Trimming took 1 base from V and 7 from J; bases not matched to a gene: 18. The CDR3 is CASSLYLGEFGQGAWEQYF. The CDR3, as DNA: TGTGCCAGCAGTTTATACCTTGGAGAGTTCGGACAGGGGGCCTGGGAGCAGTACTTC.

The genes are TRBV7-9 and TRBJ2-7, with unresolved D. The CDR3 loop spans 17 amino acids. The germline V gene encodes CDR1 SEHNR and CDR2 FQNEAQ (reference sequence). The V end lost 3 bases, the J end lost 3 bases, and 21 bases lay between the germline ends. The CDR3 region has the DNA TGTGCCAGCAGCTTTGGGAAGGGTTCGTCCTCAAGCTACGAGCAGTACTTC. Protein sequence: CASSFGKGSSSSYEQYF.

Here the CDR3 DNA reads TGTGCACCCCCTGCGGTCCCGCGGCAGGAGACCCAGTACTTC. Translated, it gives CAPPAVPRQETQYF. V gene TRBV30 combines with J gene TRBJ2-5; D remains unclear. Germline CDR1 and CDR2: GTSNPN and SVGIG (reference sequence). The CDR3 spans 14 residues.

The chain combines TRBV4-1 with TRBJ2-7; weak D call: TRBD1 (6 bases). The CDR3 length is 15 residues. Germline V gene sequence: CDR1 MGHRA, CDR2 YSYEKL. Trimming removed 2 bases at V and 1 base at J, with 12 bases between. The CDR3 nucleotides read TGCGCCAGCAGCCAATTGGACAGCGCTTCCTACGAGCAGTACTTC. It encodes CASSQLDSASYEQYF.